Listed here are 14 T cell receptor beta chains from one sample, sequenced in a study of regulatory and conventional T cells in RAG deficiency. Method: immunoSEQ multiplex PCR; TCRdb's copy keeps in-frame clones and lacks some. Of about 10,000 clones in the sample, about 95% are singletons; the top ten hold more than 1.4%. Genomic DNA came from blood conventional CD4+ T cells gated CD25-low CD127-high. The sequenced sample was CD4+ effector T cells sorted from blood. Receptor source: a human donor with RAG deficiency presenting as severe combined immunodeficiency.

J is TRBJ2-1 and V is TRBV18; either TRBD1 or TRBD2 may fit D (5 bases each). Germline CDR1 KGHSH, CDR2 LQKENI. The CDR3 runs 14 residues. V lost 1 base to trimming and J lost 5 bases, with 9 bases between them. The CDR3 coding sequence is TGTGCCAGCTCACCACGGGACGGCGACAATGAGCAGTTCTTC. The encoded protein is CASSPRDGDNEQFF.

The chain couples TRBV4-1 to TRBJ2-7; no clear D gene. Trimming cost V 0 bases and J 6 bases, with 9 bases left between them. The germline gives CDR1 MGHRA, CDR2 YSYEKL. The CDR3 runs to 13 residues. The CDR3 sequence: CASSQDVGIEQYF. DNA of the CDR3: TGCGCCAGCAGCCAAGACGTGGGTATCGAGCAGTACTTC.

This chain links TRBV7-2 with TRBJ2-7, with 8 bases identical to TRBD1. The V gene's germline CDR1 is SGHTA and CDR2 FQGNSA. Unmatched junction bases numbered 6, after V lost 6 bases and J lost 2 bases. The CDR3 is made up of 14 amino acids. The CDR3 DNA sequence: TGTGCCAGCAGATCGACAGGGGCCCCCTACGAGCAGTACTTC. This codes for CASRSTGAPYEQYF.

This sequence joins TRBV5-8 and TRBJ1-2, with D unclear. In germline, CDR1 is SGHTS, CDR2 YDEGEE. The CDR3 is 13 amino acids. The V end was cut by 0 bases, the J end by 3 bases, with 6 bases between. The CDR3 DNA is TGTGCCAGCAGCTTGGGACCGTACTATGGCTACACCTTC. Protein product: CASSLGPYYGYTF.

This rearrangement joins TRBV5-4 to TRBJ2-7; D is possibly TRBD1 or TRBD2 (5 bases each). V was shortened by 0 bases and J by 4 bases, with 17 bases between the two germline ends. The CDR3 is made up of 16 amino acids. Germline V gives CDR1 SGHNT, CDR2 YYREEE (reference sequence). CDR3 DNA: TGTGCCAGCAGCTTGGGGGGGAACCCTTCAGGGTACGAGCAGTACTTC. It codes for CASSLGGNPSGYEQYF.

The V gene is TRBV13, the J gene TRBJ1-1; no clear D. The CDR3 length is 16 residues. Trimming took off 2 bases at V and 0 bases at J, with 13 bases between the two ends. CDR1 and CDR2 from the germline V gene are PRHDT and FYEKMQ (reference sequence). CDR3 bases: TGTGCCAGCAGCTTATGGGCGGGAGGGATGAACACTGAAGCTTTCTTT. Protein: CASSLWAGGMNTEAFF.

The chain uses TRBV18 and TRBJ2-6, with D perhaps assigned TRBD1 or TRBD2 (5 bases each). The CDR3 contains 16 residues. Trimming stripped 4 bases from V and 0 bases from J, with 10 bases between. The germline CDR1 and CDR2 sequences are KGHSH and LQKENI. CDR3 loop: CASSLRGVSGANVLTF. CDR3 bases: TGTGCCAGCTCACTTCGAGGGGTCTCTGGGGCCAACGTCCTGACTTTC.

The V and J genes are TRBV7-9 and TRBJ2-1; tentative D call: TRBD1 (5 bases). V lost 4 bases and J 4 bases, leaving 11 bases between the germline ends. Germline CDR1 SEHNR, CDR2 FQNEAQ (reference sequence). CDR3 length equals 14 residues. DNA of the CDR3: TGTGCCAGCAGCTACTTGACAGATTACAATGAGCAGTTCTTC. It yields the protein CASSYLTDYNEQFF.

CDR3 region: CASSPRTGWNTGELFF. CDR3 sequence (DNA): TGTGCCAGCAGTCCGCGGACAGGGTGGAACACCGGGGAGCTGTTTTTT. The chain employs TRBV28 and TRBJ2-2; TRBD1 matches 8 bases. Unmatched junction bases numbered 6, after V lost 5 bases and J lost 1 base. This CDR3 is 16 amino acids long. The V gene's germline CDR1 is MDHEN and CDR2 SYDVKM.

The V call is TRBV9, the J call TRBJ2-3; TRBD2 aligns across 11 bases. Trimming took 0 bases from V and 3 from J; bases not matched to a gene: 3. CDR3 length: 16 residues. From germline, CDR1 is SGDLS and CDR2 YYNGEE. This chain's CDR3 is CASSVGVAGGTDTQYF. The CDR3 nucleotides are TGTGCCAGCAGCGTAGGCGTAGCGGGAGGGACAGATACGCAGTATTTT. The variable domain in full, completed from reference TRBV9 and TRBJ2-3, reads DSGVTQTPKHLITATGQRVTLRCSPRSGDLSVYWYQQSLDQGLQFLIQYYNGEERAKGNILERFSAQQFPDLHSELNLSSLELGDSALYFCASSVGVAGGTDTQYFGPGTRLTVL.

This chain connects TRBV9 to TRBJ2-1; 8 bases line up with TRBD1. The V gene end was trimmed by 6 bases and the J gene end by 7 bases; junction bases not matched to a gene: 12. This CDR3 region has 15 residues. Germline V gene data show CDR1 as SGDLS and CDR2 as YYNGEE. CDR3 loop: CASKRETGVPNEQFF. DNA for the CDR3: TGTGCCAGCAAACGGGAGACAGGGGTCCCTAATGAGCAGTTCTTC. Filled out from reference TRBV9 and TRBJ2-1, the complete variable domain reads DSGVTQTPKHLITATGQRVTLRCSPRSGDLSVYWYQQSLDQGLQFLIQYYNGEERAKGNILERFSAQQFPDLHSELNLSSLELGDSALYFCASKRETGVPNEQFFGPGTRLTVL.

This clone was found once. The chain has TRBV25-1 and TRBJ1-2; 7 nucleotides match TRBD1. Germline CDR1 reads MGHDK; CDR2 reads SYGVNS. The CDR3 is made up of 15 amino acids. The V and J ends lost 3 bases and 4 bases, in that order; junction bases with no gene match: 8. The CDR3 nucleotides read TGTGCCAGCAGTGATACAGGGGCCGGGGGCTATGGCTACACCTTC. Its translation is CASSDTGAGGYGYTF.

On this clone itself: Other DNA sequences in this specimen translate into the identical CDR3. J is TRBJ1-2 and V is TRBV28; D uncertain. The CDR3 spans 12 residues. CDR1 is MDHEN, CDR2 SYDVKM, per germline. Trimming shortened V by 2 bases and J by 5 bases, and 6 bases separated the two germline ends. The CDR3 protein is CASSLAGYGYTF. The CDR3 region has the DNA TGTGCCAGCAGTTTAGCGGGGTATGGCTACACCTTC.

The chain has TRBV9 and TRBJ2-7; TRBD1 is a possible D gene (6 bases). V was trimmed by 0 bases and J by 4 bases, leaving 11 bases between them. Germline CDR1 reads SGDLS; CDR2 reads YYNGEE. The CDR3 extends over 14 amino acids. CDR3 nucleotide sequence: TGTGCCAGCAGCGTAGGGACAGTTTTTTACGAGCAGTACTTC. This encodes CASSVGTVFYEQYF. The entire variable domain, with the rest obtained from reference TRBV9 and TRBJ2-7, is as follows: DSGVTQTPKHLITATGQRVTLRCSPRSGDLSVYWYQQSLDQGLQFLIQYYNGEERAKGNILERFSAQQFPDLHSELNLSSLELGDSALYFCASSVGTVFYEQYFGPGTRLTVT.